This T cell receptor (beta chain) was sequenced in a study of brain T cells in children with intractable seizures. Time point noted: blood from clinic visit 5 months post-surgery; TSC patient then seizure free. Measured with immunoSEQ multiplex PCR; TCRdb has only the in-frame clones, and not every one. The sample includes about 340,000 clones, over 85% of them seen just once. The source was peripheral blood, collected about 5 months after surgery. The source of this sequence is a boy younger than two with tuberous sclerosis and intractable seizures.

In DNA, the CDR3 is TGCGCCAGCAGCCAAAAGACAGGGCAAATTCAGTACTTC. It encodes CASSQKTGQIQYF. V gene TRBV4-1 combines with J gene TRBJ2-4, with 7 bases that match TRBD1. Looked up from germline, CDR1 is MGHRA and CDR2 is YSYEKL. The length of the CDR3 is 13 residues. The V segment lost 2 bases and the J segment 10 bases; nucleotides outside the gene matches: 5.